This entry concerns a single T cell receptor (beta chain). Sequenced by immunoSEQ multiplex PCR; TCRdb stores in-frame clones only, minus some. The sample lists tens of thousands of clones, over 75% seen once, with over 1.5% in the top ten. CDR3 size: 10 residues. Trimming left V 7 bases short and J 9 bases short, with 10 bases between. Germline CDR1 is SQVTM and CDR2 is ANQGSEA. This sample is part of a study of T cell changes during pregnancy in multiple sclerosis. Sample: peripheral blood, taken in the first trimester of pregnancy. The V gene is TRBV29-1, the J gene TRBJ2-1, with D unresolved. This sequence was found in a female donor with multiple sclerosis, enrolled in a pregnancy study. CDR3 sequence: CSAQRTEQFF. For the CDR3, the DNA is TGCAGCGCGCAGCGTACTGAGCAGTTCTTC.